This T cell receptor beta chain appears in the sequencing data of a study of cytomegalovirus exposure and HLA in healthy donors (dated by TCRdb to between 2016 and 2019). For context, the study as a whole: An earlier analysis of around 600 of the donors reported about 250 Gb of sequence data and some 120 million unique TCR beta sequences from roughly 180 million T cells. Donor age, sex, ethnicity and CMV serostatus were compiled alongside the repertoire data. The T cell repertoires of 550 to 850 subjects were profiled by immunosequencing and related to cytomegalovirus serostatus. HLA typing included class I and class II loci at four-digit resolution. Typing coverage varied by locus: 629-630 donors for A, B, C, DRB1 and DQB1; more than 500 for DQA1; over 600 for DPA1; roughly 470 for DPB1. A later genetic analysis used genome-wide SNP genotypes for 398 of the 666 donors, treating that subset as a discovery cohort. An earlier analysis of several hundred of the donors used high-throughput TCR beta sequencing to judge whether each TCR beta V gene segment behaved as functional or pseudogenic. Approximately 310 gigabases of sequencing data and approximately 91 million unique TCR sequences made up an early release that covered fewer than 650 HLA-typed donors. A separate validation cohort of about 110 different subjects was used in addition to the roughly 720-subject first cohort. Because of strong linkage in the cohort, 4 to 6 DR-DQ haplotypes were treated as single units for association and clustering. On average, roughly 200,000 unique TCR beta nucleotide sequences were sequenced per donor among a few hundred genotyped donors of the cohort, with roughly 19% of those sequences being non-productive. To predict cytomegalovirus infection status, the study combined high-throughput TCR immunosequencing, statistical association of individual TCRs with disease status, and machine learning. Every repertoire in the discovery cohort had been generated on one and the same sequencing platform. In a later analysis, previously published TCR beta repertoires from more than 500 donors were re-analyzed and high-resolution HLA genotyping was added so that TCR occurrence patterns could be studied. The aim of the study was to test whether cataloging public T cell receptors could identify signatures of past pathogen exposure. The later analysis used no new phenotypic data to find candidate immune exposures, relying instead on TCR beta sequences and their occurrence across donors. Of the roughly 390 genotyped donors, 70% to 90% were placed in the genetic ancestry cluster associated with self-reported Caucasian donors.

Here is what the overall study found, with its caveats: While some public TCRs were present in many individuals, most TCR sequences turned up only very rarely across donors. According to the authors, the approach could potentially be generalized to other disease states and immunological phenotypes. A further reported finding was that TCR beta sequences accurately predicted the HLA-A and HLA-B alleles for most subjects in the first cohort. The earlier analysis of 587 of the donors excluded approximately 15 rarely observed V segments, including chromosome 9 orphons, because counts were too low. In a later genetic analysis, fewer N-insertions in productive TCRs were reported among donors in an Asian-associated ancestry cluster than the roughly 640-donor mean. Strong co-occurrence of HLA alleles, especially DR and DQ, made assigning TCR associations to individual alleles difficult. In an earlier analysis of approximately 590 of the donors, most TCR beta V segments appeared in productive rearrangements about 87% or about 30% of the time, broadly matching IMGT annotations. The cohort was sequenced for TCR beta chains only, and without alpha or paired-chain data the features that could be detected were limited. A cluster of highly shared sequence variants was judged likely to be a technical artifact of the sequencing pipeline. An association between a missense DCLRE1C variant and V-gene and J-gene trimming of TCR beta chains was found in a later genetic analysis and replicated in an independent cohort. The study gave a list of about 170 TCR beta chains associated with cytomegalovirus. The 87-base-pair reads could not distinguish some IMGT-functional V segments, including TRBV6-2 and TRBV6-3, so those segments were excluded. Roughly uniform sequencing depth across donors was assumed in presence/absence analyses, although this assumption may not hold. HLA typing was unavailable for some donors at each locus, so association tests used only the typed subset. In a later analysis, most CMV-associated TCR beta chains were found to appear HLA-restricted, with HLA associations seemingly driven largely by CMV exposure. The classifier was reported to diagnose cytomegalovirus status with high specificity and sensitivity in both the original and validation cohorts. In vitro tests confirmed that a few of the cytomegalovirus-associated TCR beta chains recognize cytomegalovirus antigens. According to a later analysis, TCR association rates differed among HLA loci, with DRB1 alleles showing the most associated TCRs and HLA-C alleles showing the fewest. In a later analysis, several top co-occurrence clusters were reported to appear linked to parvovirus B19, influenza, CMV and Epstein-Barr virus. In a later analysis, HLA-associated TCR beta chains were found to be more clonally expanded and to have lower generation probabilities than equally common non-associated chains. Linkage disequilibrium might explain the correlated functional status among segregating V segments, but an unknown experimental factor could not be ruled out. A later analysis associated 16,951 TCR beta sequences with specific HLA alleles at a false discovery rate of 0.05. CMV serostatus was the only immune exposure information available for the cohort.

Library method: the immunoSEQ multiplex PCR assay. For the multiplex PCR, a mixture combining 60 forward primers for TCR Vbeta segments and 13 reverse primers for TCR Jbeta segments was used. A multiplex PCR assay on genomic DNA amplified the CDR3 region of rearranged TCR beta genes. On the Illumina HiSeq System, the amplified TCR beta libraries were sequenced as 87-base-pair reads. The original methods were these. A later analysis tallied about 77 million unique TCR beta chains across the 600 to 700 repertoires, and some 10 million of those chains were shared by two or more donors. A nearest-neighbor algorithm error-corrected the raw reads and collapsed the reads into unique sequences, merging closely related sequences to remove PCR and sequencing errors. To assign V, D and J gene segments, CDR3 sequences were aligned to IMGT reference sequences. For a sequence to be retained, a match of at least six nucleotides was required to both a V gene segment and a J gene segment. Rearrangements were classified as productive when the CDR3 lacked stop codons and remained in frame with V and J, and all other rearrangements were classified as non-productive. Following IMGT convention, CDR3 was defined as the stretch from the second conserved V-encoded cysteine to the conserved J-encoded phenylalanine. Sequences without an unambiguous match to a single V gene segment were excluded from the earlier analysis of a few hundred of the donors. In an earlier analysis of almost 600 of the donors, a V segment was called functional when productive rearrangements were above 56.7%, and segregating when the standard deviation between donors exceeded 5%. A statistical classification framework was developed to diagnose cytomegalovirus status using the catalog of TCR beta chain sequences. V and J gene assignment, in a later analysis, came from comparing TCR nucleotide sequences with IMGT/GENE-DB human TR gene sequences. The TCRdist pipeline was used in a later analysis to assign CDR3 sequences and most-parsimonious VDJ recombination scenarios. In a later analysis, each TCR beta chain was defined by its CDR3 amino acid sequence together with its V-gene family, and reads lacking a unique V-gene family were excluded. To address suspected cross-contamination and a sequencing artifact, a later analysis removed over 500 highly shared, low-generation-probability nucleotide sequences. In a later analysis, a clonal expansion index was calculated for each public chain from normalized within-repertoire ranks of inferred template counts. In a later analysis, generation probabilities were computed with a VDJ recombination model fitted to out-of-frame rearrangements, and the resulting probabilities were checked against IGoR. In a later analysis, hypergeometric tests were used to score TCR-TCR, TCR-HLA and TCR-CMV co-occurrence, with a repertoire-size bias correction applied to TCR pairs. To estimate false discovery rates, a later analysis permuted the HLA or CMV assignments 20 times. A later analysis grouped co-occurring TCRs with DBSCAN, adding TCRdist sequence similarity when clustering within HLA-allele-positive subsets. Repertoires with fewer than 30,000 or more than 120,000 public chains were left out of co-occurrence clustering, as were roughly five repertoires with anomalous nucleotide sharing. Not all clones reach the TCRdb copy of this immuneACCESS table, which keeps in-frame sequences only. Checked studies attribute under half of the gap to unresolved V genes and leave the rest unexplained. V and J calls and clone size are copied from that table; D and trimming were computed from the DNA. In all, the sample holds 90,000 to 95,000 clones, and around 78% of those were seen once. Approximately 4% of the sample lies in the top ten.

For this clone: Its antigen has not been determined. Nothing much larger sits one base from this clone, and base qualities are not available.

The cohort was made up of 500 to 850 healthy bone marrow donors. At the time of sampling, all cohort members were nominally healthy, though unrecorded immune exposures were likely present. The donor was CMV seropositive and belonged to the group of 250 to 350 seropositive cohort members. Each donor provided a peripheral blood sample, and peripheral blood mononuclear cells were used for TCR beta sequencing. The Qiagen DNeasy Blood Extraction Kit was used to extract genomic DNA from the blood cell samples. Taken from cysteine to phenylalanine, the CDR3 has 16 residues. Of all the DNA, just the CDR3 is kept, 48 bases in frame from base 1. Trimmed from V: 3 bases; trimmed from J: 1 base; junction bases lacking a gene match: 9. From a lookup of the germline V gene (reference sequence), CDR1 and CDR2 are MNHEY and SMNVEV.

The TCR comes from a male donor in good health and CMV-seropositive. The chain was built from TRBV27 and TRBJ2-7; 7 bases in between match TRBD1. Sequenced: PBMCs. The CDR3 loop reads CASSFLGTAPSYEQYF. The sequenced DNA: TGTGCCAGCAGTTTCCTTGGGACAGCACCTTCCTACGAGCAGTACTTC.